These 4 T cell receptor beta chains originate from one sample sequenced in a study of T-cell reconstitution after alpha-beta-depleted transplantation in children (TCRdb year 2016). Libraries came from PCR. The run used an Illumina HiSeq 2500. TCR libraries were prepared with molecular barcoding, using unique molecular identifiers to normalize TCRbeta repertoire quantification. TCRdb reworked the public reads: Q25 trimming with fastp, MiXCR clone assembly, productive beta chains retained. All rows with the same CDR3 protein become a single entry with the most common DNA and genes. The table for this sample lists fewer than 750,000 distinct CDR3 sequences; approximately 22% of them were counted only once. The ten largest clones represent 12% to 15% of the sample. In light of the paper, this sample's treatment or condition label describes: allogeneic hematopoietic cell transplantation with graft depleted of TCRalphabeta T cells and CD19 B cells.

Sequences were derived from PBMCs, mostly from graft donor cells, sampled 360 days after TCRalphabeta/CD19-depleted stem cell transplant. These receptor sequences come from a boy younger than two who had a stem cell transplant for acute myeloid leukemia, so the T cells may come from the graft donor.

This clonotype has more than one count but fewer than ten. The rearrangement joins TRBV20-1 to TRBJ2-5; D tentatively fits TRBD1 or TRBD2 (5 bases each). V was trimmed by 2 bases and J by 4 bases, leaving 14 bases between them. Germline CDR1 DFQATT, CDR2 SNEGSKA (reference sequence). The CDR3 extends over 14 amino acids. The CDR3 coding sequence is TGCAGTGCTAGATACCGGGGCGGGTTAGAGACCCAGTACTTC. It is translated as CSARYRGGLETQYF.

This clonotype was seen ten or more times. The rearrangement uses TRBV5-1 and TRBJ2-1; D gene unclear. This CDR3 comprises 15 residues. V lost 4 bases, J lost 0 bases, and 11 bases lay in between. CDR1 is SGHRS, CDR2 YFSETQ, per germline. CDR3 in amino acids: CASSDYTNSYNEQFF. CDR3 bases: TGCGCCAGCAGCGATTACACTAACTCCTACAATGAGCAGTTCTTC.

This clonotype has a count of ten or more. V gene TRBV5-1 combines with J gene TRBJ1-1, with a tentative D call TRBD1 (5 bases). V was cut by 3 bases and J by 1 base, with 10 bases left in between. In germline, CDR1 is SGHRS, CDR2 YFSETQ. CDR3 length: 14 residues. The CDR3: CASSSLGGNTEAFF. The CDR3 region has the DNA TGCGCCAGCAGCTCGCTTGGGGGGAACACTGAAGCTTTCTTT. Full variable domain (outside the CDR3, taken from reference TRBV5-1 and TRBJ1-1): KAGVTQTPRYLIKTRGQQVTLSCSPISGHRSVSWYQQTPGQGLQFLFEYFSETQRNKGNFPGRFSGRQFSNSRSEMNVSTLELGDSALYLCASSSLGGNTEAFFGQGTRLTVV.

The genes are TRBV20-1 and TRBJ2-3, with 7 bases aligning to TRBD1. The V and J ends lost 3 bases and 4 bases, in that order; junction bases with no gene match: 7. This CDR3 is built from 14 residues. Per germline, CDR1 DFQATT and CDR2 SNEGSKA (reference sequence). The CDR3 spells CSASMRGRSDTQYF. For the CDR3, the DNA is TGCAGTGCTAGTATGAGGGGGCGCTCAGATACGCAGTATTTT.